This T cell receptor (beta chain) derives from a study of shared clonotypes between healthy human individuals. A few counts support this clone. The germline CDR1 and CDR2 sequences are LNHDA and SQIVND (reference sequence). The CDR3 runs to 14 residues. With 5 bases clipped from V and 3 bases from J, the junction kept 6 bases outside the gene matches. Assay: immunoSEQ multiplex PCR; the TCRdb copy retains only in-frame clones and omits some. The table lists some 500,000 clones, 79% of them singletons. V and J are TRBV19 and TRBJ1-1; 7 positions agree with TRBD1. Sample: PBMCs. This TCR was sampled from a woman in her 40s in good health. Some clones in this sample may be carry-over from other donors' samples. Written as DNA, the CDR3 is TGTGCCAGTAGTGTTCGACAGGGTTACACTGAAGCTTTCTTT. Translating it yields CASSVRQGYTEAFF. Looking up the rest from reference TRBV19 and TRBJ1-1 gives the full variable domain: DGGITQSPKYLFRKEGQNVTLSCEQNLNHDAMYWYRQDPGQGLRLIYYSQIVNDFQKGDIAEGYSVSREKKESFPLTVTSAQKNPTAFYLCASSVRQGYTEAFFGQGTRLTVV.